Listed below are T cell receptor beta chains from one sample, sequenced in a study of a mutant IDH1 vaccine in newly diagnosed glioma. These receptors are not linked to any known antigen. Data came from immunoSEQ multiplex PCR; TCRdb stores just in-frame clones and leaves some out. The sample records about 40,000 clones, 84% being singletons. Sample: PBMCs, taken from a glioma patient whose treatment included an IDH1 peptide vaccine. Source of these receptors: a man aged 40-49 years with glioma. CDR3s include the opening cysteine and the closing phenylalanine or tryptophan. Each record gives: V gene, J gene, CDR3 protein.

>TRBV7-2|TRBJ1-2
CASGDTGNYGYTF
>TRBV19|TRBJ2-7
CASSPRAILFHEQYF
>TRBV19|TRBJ1-2
CASSIRRDGYTF
>TRBV5-1|TRBJ1-3
CASSSGTGLDTIYF
>TRBV4-2|TRBJ2-1
CASSQDLAGGTNEQFF
>TRBV5-1|TRBJ2-7
CASSLIGTGRIYEQYF
>TRBV5-1|TRBJ2-2
CASSLAGRLNTGELFF
>TRBV27|TRBJ2-2
CASSFSGSDTGELFF
>TRBV7-2|TRBJ2-7
CASSGTSGRAQGEQYF
>TRBV7-6|TRBJ2-3
CASSSTGDTQYF
>TRBV29-1|TRBJ2-5
CSVESIETGGTQYF
>TRBV29-1|TRBJ2-4
CSVLKGGQGAKNIQYF
>TRBV14|TRBJ1-3
CASSLDGRSGNTIYF
>TRBV25-1|TRBJ1-1
CASMGQAYTEAFF
>TRBV10-3|TRBJ1-5
CAIREPRDSAPQHF
>TRBV9|TRBJ2-7
CASSVALQGHEQYF
>TRBV11-2|TRBJ2-3
CASSSGDLHTDTQYF
>TRBV7-6|TRBJ1-1
CASSDRQGLGSTEAFF
>TRBV10-3|TRBJ2-1
CAIKEGTPTYNEQFF
>TRBV9|TRBJ2-2
CASSVVLGGPGELFF
>TRBV5-1|TRBJ1-1
CASSPRAFLNTEAFF
>TRBV5-6|TRBJ1-2
CVSSSGQGAYGYTF
>TRBV5-1|TRBJ1-2
CASSPEGQGSYTF
>TRBV18|TRBJ2-7
CASSSPGSSYEQYF
>TRBV29-1|TRBJ2-7
CSVEGTGGREQYF
>TRBV5-1|TRBJ2-2
CASSPPGQQFTGELFF